A single sample is the source of the 21 T cell receptor beta chains below, sequenced in a study of cytomegalovirus exposure and HLA in healthy donors. Amplification used 60 Vbeta primers and 13 Jbeta primers. Measured with immunoSEQ multiplex PCR; TCRdb has only the in-frame clones, and not every one. The sample yields over 70,000 clones, 55% to 70% seen once. Sequencing was performed on PBMCs. The source is a woman between 50 and 59 years old in good health and CMV-seropositive.

The rearrangement joins TRBV7-2 to TRBJ1-5, with D possibly matching TRBD1 (6 bases). Germline loops: CDR1 SGHTA, CDR2 FQGNSA. The CDR3 totals 15 residues. V lost 5 bases and J lost 3, with 14 bases in between. CDR3 protein: CASSPIGQNNQPQHF. CDR3 sequence (DNA): TGTGCCAGCAGCCCGATCGGACAGAACAATCAGCCCCAGCATTTT.

This sequence joins TRBV19 and TRBJ1-5; D is undetermined. V was shortened by 5 bases and J by 0 bases, with 14 bases between the two germline ends. The CDR3 is made up of 16 amino acids. The germline V gene encodes CDR1 LNHDA and CDR2 SQIVND (reference sequence). CDR3 region: CASSLPMAHSNQPQHF. The CDR3, as DNA: TGTGCCAGTAGTCTCCCCATGGCCCATAGCAATCAGCCCCAGCATTTT.

This chain links TRBV19 with TRBJ1-1; D is undetermined. Germline V lookup: CDR1 LNHDA, CDR2 SQIVND (reference sequence). The V and J ends lost 9 bases and 4 bases respectively, with 18 bases between them. CDR3 length equals 14 residues. The CDR3 loop reads CASSPAGVGTEAFF. The CDR3 nucleotides are TGTGCCAGCTCCCCCGCAGGTGTTGGCACTGAAGCTTTCTTT.

The chain employs TRBV11-2 and TRBJ2-3, with 9 bases matching TRBD1. The CDR3 sequence is 18 residues long. Germline-derived CDR1 and CDR2 are SGHAT and FQNNGV. J lost 0 bases, V lost 2 bases, and 9 bases had no gene match. CDR3 bases: TGTGCCAGCAGCTTACACCTTCCCGGGACAGGGAGCACAGATACGCAGTATTTT. Its protein product is CASSLHLPGTGSTDTQYF.

To note about this clone: Sequence at one end of the junction differs from germline and may be a read error. The chain uses TRBV10-3 and TRBJ2-7; TRBD1 is a possible D gene (5 bases). Looked up from germline, CDR1 is ENHRY and CDR2 is SYGVKD. The CDR3 sequence is 14 residues long. CDR3: CTIREGDVAYEQYF. CDR3 nucleotide sequence: TGTACCATCAGGGAAGGGGATGTGGCCTACGAGCAGTACTTC.

The V and J genes are TRBV4-2 and TRBJ2-2; 15 nucleotides align to TRBD2. The CDR3 loop spans 18 amino acids. Trimming cost V 3 bases and J 4 bases; bases outside gene matches: 6. Germline CDR1 and CDR2: LGHNA and YNFKEQ. CDR3 residues: CASSHRTSGGDSTGELFF. CDR3 bases: TGTGCCAGCAGCCACCGGACTAGCGGGGGGGATAGCACCGGGGAGCTGTTTTTT.

This chain joins TRBV9 and TRBJ1-2; D gene uncertain. Trimming cost V 5 bases and J 4 bases, with 15 bases left between them. The CDR3 covers 14 residues. From germline, CDR1 is SGDLS and CDR2 YYNGEE. The CDR3 nucleotides read TGTGCCAGCAGTGGCGGACCGGCGGGCTATGGCTACACCTTC. Protein product: CASSGGPAGYGYTF. The complete variable domain, with remaining parts taken from reference TRBV9 and TRBJ1-2, reads DSGVTQTPKHLITATGQRVTLRCSPRSGDLSVYWYQQSLDQGLQFLIQYYNGEERAKGNILERFSAQQFPDLHSELNLSSLELGDSALYFCASSGGPAGYGYTFGSGTRLTVV.

J is TRBJ1-2 and V is TRBV5-1; D is possibly TRBD1 (6 bases). CDR1 is SGHRS and CDR2 is YFSETQ in the germline V gene. V was clipped by 1 base and J by 5 bases, with 21 bases between them. There are 17 residues in the CDR3. In DNA form, the CDR3 reads TGCGCCAGCAGCTTGTATCCGCCGGGACAAGTCCCATATGGCTACACCTTC. Its translation: CASSLYPPGQVPYGYTF.

The V and J genes are TRBV6-6 and TRBJ2-1; possibly TRBD1 for D (7 bases). Germline CDR1 MNHNY, CDR2 SVGAGI (reference sequence). The CDR3 covers 15 residues. V lost 4 bases and J lost 7, with 17 bases in between. Here the CDR3 reads CASSSLPQGGNEQFF. DNA for the CDR3: TGTGCCAGCAGTTCCCTTCCGCAGGGGGGAAATGAGCAGTTCTTC.

V is TRBV30 and J is TRBJ1-2; no clear D. Looked up from germline, CDR1 is GTSNPN and CDR2 is SVGIG (reference sequence). This CDR3 comprises 13 residues. Trimming took 2 bases from V and 4 from J, leaving 11 bases between them. The CDR3 sequence: CAWSLSPGYGYTF. The CDR3 DNA is TGTGCCTGGAGTCTAAGCCCGGGCTATGGCTACACCTTC.

The genes are TRBV5-1 and TRBJ2-6; a weak D match, TRBD1 (6 bases). Trimming pared 4 bases from V and 0 bases from J, leaving 14 bases between. The CDR3 runs to 17 residues. From germline, CDR1 is SGHRS and CDR2 YFSETQ. CDR3 amino acids: CASSLDAQGSGANVLTF. The CDR3 DNA sequence: TGCGCCAGCAGCCTCGACGCACAGGGCTCTGGGGCCAACGTCCTGACTTTC. The whole variable domain, remainder taken from reference TRBV5-1 and TRBJ2-6, is KAGVTQTPRYLIKTRGQQVTLSCSPISGHRSVSWYQQTPGQGLQFLFEYFSETQRNKGNFPGRFSGRQFSNSRSEMNVSTLELGDSALYLCASSLDAQGSGANVLTFGAGSRLTVL.

A remark on this clone: At one boundary the junction diverges from the germline segment, which might be a read error. The rearrangement uses TRBV29-1 and TRBJ2-1; the match to TRBD1 covers 8 bases. Germline lookup yields CDR1 SQVTM and CDR2 ANQGSEA. This CDR3 is built from 13 residues. CDR3 protein: CSVEGEAGGDRVF. DNA for the CDR3: TGCAGCGTTGAGGGCGAGGCAGGGGGCGATCGGGTCTTC.

This chain joins TRBV4-3 and TRBJ1-4, with 8 bases lining up with TRBD1. Losses at the gene ends were 2 bases for V and 7 bases for J; bases not matched to a gene: 9. The germline V gene has CDR1 LGHNA and CDR2 YSLEER. The CDR3 totals 16 residues. CDR3 coding DNA: TGCGCCAGCAGCCAACAACCCAGGACAGGGTTTGAAAAACTGTTTTTT. Translation gives CASSQQPRTGFEKLFF.

The chain carries TRBV7-2 and TRBJ1-5, with D possibly being TRBD1 (5 bases). CDR1 and CDR2 from the germline V gene are SGHTA and FQGNSA. This CDR3 has 15 residues. Between the trimmed V and J ends, which lost 1 base and 8 bases, there was a span of 15 bases. The CDR3 DNA follows: TGTGCCAGCAGCTTAGATGGGGCAGGGATGGAGCCCCAGCATTTT. Protein: CASSLDGAGMEPQHF.

This clone was seen a handful of times. The V gene is TRBV7-9, the J gene TRBJ1-6; D is undetermined. The germline CDR1 and CDR2 sequences are SEHNR and FQNEAQ (reference sequence). Trimming pared 5 bases from V and 0 bases from J, leaving 14 bases between. This CDR3 contains 17 residues. Written as DNA, the CDR3 is TGTGCCAGCAGCCCAGTGGAGGGAAGCTCCTATAATTCACCCCTCCACTTT. Translated: CASSPVEGSSYNSPLHF.

The CDR3 protein is CAISDGQKNTEAFF. The CDR3 bases are TGTGCCATCAGTGATGGACAGAAGAACACTGAAGCTTTCTTT. The rearrangement links TRBV10-3 to TRBJ1-1; tentatively, D is TRBD1 (6 bases). The CDR3 extends over 14 amino acids. The ends were cut back, 3 bases at V and 1 base at J, with 9 bases in the middle. Germline CDR1 is ENHRY and CDR2 is SYGVKD.

The rearrangement joins TRBV30 to TRBJ2-1; possible D gene TRBD2, 6 bases. V was pared by 0 bases and J by 2 bases, with 8 bases between. The CDR3 length is 14 residues. The germline CDR1 and CDR2 sequences are GTSNPN and SVGIG (reference sequence). CDR3 coding DNA: TGTGCCTGGAGTGTGGGGGGACCCTACAATGAGCAGTTCTTC. Its protein product is CAWSVGGPYNEQFF.

The J gene is TRBJ1-1, the V gene TRBV29-1, with 11 bases fitting TRBD1. This CDR3 is built from 12 residues. Germline V lookup: CDR1 SQVTM, CDR2 ANQGSEA. J was trimmed by 5 bases and V by 6 bases; bases with no gene match: 2. CDR3 protein: CSVGTGGTEAFF. CDR3 DNA sequence: TGCAGCGTCGGGACAGGGGGTACTGAAGCTTTCTTT. The full variable domain, in which reference TRBV29-1 and TRBJ1-1 provide the parts outside the CDR3, is SAVISQKPSRDICQRGTSLTIQCQVDSQVTMMFWYRQQPGQSLTLIATANQGSEATYESGFVIDKFPISRPNLTFSTLTVSNMSPEDSSIYLCSVGTGGTEAFFGQGTRLTVV.

V and J are TRBV10-3 and TRBJ2-2; 8 nucleotides align to TRBD2. The CDR3 consists of 14 residues. Per the germline V gene, CDR1 is ENHRY and CDR2 is SYGVKD. V dropped 0 bases and J dropped 8; count of bases not matched to a gene: 2. CDR3 bases: TGTGCCATCAGTGAGTCCCGACTAGCGGGGGAGCTGTTTTTT. As protein: CAISESRLAGELFF.

Only one count was recorded for this clone. The gene calls are TRBV29-1 and TRBJ1-1; D is undetermined. CDR3 length: 13 residues. Germline-derived CDR1 and CDR2 are SQVTM and ANQGSEA. Trimming cost V 7 bases and J 3 bases, with 15 bases left between them. This CDR3 reads CSASVGMDTEAFF. The CDR3 bases are TGCAGCGCCTCGGTCGGGATGGACACTGAAGCTTTCTTT.

This clone was counted between two and nine times. V gene TRBV6-5 combines with J gene TRBJ1-6, with 8 bases that match TRBD1. V gave up 7 bases and J gave up 6 bases; unmatched junction bases: 2. This CDR3 contains 13 residues. Germline CDR1 and CDR2: MNHEY and SVGAGI. The CDR3 nucleotides are TGTGCCAGCACCGACAGGGGTAATTCACCCCTCCACTTT. Its translation: CASTDRGNSPLHF.